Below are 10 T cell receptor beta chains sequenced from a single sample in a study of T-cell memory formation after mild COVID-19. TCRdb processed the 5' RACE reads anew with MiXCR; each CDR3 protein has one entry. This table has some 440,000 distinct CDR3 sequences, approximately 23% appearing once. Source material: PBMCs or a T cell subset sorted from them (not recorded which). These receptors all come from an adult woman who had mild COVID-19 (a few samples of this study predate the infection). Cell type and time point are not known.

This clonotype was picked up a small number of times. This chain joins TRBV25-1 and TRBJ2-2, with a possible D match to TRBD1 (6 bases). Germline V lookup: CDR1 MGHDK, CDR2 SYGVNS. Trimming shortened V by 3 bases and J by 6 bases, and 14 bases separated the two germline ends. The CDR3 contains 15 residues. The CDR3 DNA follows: TGTGCCAGCAGTGAGTCAGAACAGGGCGCCGGGGAGCTGTTTTTT. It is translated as CASSESEQGAGELFF.

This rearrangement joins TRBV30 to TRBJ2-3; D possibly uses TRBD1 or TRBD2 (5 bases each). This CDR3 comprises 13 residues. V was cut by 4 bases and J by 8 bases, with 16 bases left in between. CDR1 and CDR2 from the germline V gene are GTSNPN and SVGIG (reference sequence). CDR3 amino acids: CAWKRSPRGTQYF. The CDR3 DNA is TGTGCCTGGAAGCGGAGCCCAAGGGGTACGCAGTATTTT.

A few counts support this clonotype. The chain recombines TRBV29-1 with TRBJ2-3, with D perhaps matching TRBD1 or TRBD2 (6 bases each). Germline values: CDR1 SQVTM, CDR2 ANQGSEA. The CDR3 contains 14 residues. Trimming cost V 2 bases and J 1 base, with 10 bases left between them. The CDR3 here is CSVERGARTDTQYF. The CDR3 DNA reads TGCAGCGTTGAAAGGGGGGCCCGCACAGATACGCAGTATTTT.

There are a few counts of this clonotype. Here the CDR3 reads CASSSSITRLAGELFF. CDR3 nucleotide sequence: TGTGCCAGCAGCTCCTCAATAACTAGGTTGGCCGGGGAGCTGTTTTTT. The J gene is TRBJ2-2, the V gene TRBV7-2; TRBD2 might be the D (5 bases). CDR1 and CDR2 from the germline V gene are SGHTA and FQGNSA. Trimming shortened V by 4 bases and J by 6 bases, and 18 bases separated the two germline ends. The CDR3 is 16 residues long.

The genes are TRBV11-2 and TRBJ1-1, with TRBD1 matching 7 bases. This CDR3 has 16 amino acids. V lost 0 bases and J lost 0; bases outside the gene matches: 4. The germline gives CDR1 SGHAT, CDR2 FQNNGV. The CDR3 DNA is TGTGCCAGCAGCTTAGATTCGAGGGGGCTGAACACTGAAGCTTTCTTT. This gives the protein CASSLDSRGLNTEAFF.

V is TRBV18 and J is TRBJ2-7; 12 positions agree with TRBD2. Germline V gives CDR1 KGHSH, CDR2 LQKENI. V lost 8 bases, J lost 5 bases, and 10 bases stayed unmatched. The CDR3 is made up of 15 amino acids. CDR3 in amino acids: CASPPTSGRVDEQYF. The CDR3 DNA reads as TGTGCCAGCCCTCCGACTAGCGGGAGAGTGGACGAGCAGTACTTC. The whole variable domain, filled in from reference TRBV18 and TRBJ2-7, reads NAGVMQNPRHLVRRRGQEARLRCSPMKGHSHVYWYRQLPEEGLKFMVYLQKENIIDESGMPKERFSAEFPKEGPSILRIQQVVRGDSAAYFCASPPTSGRVDEQYFGPGTRLTVT.

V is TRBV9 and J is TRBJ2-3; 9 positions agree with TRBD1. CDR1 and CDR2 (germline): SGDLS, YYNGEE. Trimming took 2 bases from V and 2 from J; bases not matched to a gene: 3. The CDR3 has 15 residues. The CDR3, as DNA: TGTGCCAGCAGCGTGTGGACAGGGGACACAGATACGCAGTATTTT. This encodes CASSVWTGDTDTQYF. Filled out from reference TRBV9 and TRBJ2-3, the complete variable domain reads DSGVTQTPKHLITATGQRVTLRCSPRSGDLSVYWYQQSLDQGLQFLIQYYNGEERAKGNILERFSAQQFPDLHSELNLSSLELGDSALYFCASSVWTGDTDTQYFGPGTRLTVL.

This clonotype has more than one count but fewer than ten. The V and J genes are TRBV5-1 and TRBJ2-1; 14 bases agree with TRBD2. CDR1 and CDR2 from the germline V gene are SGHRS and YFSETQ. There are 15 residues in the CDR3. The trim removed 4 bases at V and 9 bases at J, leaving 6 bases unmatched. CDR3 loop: CASSPGLAGASEQFF. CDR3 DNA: TGCGCCAGCAGCCCGGGACTAGCGGGAGCCAGTGAGCAGTTCTTC.

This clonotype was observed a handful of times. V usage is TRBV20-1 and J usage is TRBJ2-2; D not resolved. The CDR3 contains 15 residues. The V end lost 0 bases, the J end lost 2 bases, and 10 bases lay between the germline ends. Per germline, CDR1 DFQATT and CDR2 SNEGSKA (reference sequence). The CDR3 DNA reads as TGCAGTGCTAGAGATCCCGGATTCAACACCGGGGAGCTGTTTTTT. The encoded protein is CSARDPGFNTGELFF.

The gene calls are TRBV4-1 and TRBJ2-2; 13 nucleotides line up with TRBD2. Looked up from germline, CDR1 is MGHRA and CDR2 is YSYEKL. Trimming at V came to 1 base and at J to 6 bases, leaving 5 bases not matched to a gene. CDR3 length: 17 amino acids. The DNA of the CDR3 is TGCGCCAGCAGCCAAGCACTAGCGGGGGGGCTCGCCGGGGAGCTGTTTTTT. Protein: CASSQALAGGLAGELFF.